Below are 9 T cell receptor beta chains sequenced from a single sample in a study of regulatory T cells in long-lasting Graves disease. The time point: newly diagnosed GD, antithyroid drugs for less than 3 months. From RNA extracted from PBMCs, the TCR library was made. Library construction for TCR beta used iRepertoire HTBI primers and Arm-PCR of CDR3 regions. TCRdb ran MiXCR on the multiplex PCR reads and lists one entry per CDR3 protein. The sample contains about 500,000 distinct CDR3 sequences, about a sixth of which appear only once. The same data also contributed to another study, on T cells in Graves' hyperthyroidism and ophthalmopathy.

The sample consisted of peripheral blood mononuclear cells (PBMCs), taken at new diagnosis, from a patient treated with antithyroid drugs. The receptors here all came from a man aged 40-49 years with Graves disease.

This clonotype was counted at least ten times. This sequence joins TRBV2 and TRBJ2-5; the D gene is possibly TRBD1 (5 bases). The CDR3 is 15 residues long. Trimming shortened V by 6 bases and J by 5 bases, and 19 bases separated the two germline ends. The germline gives CDR1 SNHLY, CDR2 FYNNEI. DNA for the CDR3: TGTGCCAGCAGGGCCGACATCTACAGGCCCGAGACCCAGTACTTC. Protein sequence: CASRADIYRPETQYF. Looking up the rest from reference TRBV2 and TRBJ2-5 gives the full variable domain: EPEVTQTPSHQVTQMGQEVILRCVPISNHLYFYWYRQILGQKVEFLVSFYNNEISEKSEIFDDQFSVERPDGSNFTLKIRSTKLEDSAMYFCASRADIYRPETQYFGPGTRLLVL.

This clonotype has at least ten counts. This chain links TRBV3-1 with TRBJ1-4; D not certain. Per the germline V gene, CDR1 is LGHDT and CDR2 is YNNKEL (reference sequence). The CDR3 loop spans 13 amino acids. Trimming stripped 2 bases from V and 8 bases from J, with 9 bases between. CDR3 sequence (DNA): TGTGCCAGCAGCCAAACGATGGGGGAAAAACTGTTTTTT. Protein product: CASSQTMGEKLFF.

V is TRBV28 and J is TRBJ2-1; no reliable D call. Germline V gives CDR1 MDHEN, CDR2 SYDVKM. The ends were cut back, 5 bases at V and 8 bases at J, with 4 bases in the middle. The CDR3 runs to 10 residues. The CDR3 nucleotides are TGTGCCAGCAGTGCCTATGAGCAGTTCTTC. Translation gives CASSAYEQFF.

This clonotype was counted at least ten times. This chain links TRBV30 with TRBJ2-7; maybe TRBD1 (6 bases). The CDR3 contains 12 residues. The V end was cut by 3 bases, the J end by 3 bases, with 9 bases between. From germline, CDR1 is GTSNPN and CDR2 SVGIG (reference sequence). DNA for the CDR3: TGTGCCTGGAGACAGGGCAACTACGAGCAGTACTTC. Its translation is CAWRQGNYEQYF.

A few counts support this clonotype. V and J are TRBV18 and TRBJ1-4; possible D gene TRBD1, 6 bases. The germline V gene encodes CDR1 KGHSH and CDR2 LQKENI. Trimming stripped 6 bases from V and 0 bases from J, with 20 bases between. This CDR3 comprises 18 residues. The CDR3 nucleotides are TGTGCCAGCTCTCTCACAGGGAACTCCCGTGCAACTAATGAAAAACTGTTTTTT. Amino acid sequence: CASSLTGNSRATNEKLFF.

This clonotype has a count of ten or more. The chain uses TRBV18 and TRBJ1-4; 8 bases fit TRBD1. Unmatched junction bases numbered 5, after V lost 8 bases and J lost 0 bases. The CDR3 is 15 amino acids. Per the germline V gene, CDR1 is KGHSH and CDR2 is LQKENI. CDR3 residues: CASSLQGATNEKLFF. In nucleotides, the CDR3 is TGTGCCAGCAGTTTACAGGGGGCAACTAATGAAAAACTGTTTTTT.

This clonotype was recorded a few times. A junction boundary mismatches the germline segment, possibly from a read error. This chain links TRBV4-1 with TRBJ2-3; D is perhaps TRBD2 (5 bases). This CDR3 spans 16 amino acids. The germline gives CDR1 MGHRA, CDR2 YSYEKL. The CDR3 DNA is TGCGCCAGCAGCAAAGATCGGGCTAGCATGGCAGATACGCAGTATTTT. It is translated as CASSKDRASMADTQYF.

This clonotype has at least ten counts. The chain recombines TRBV6-1 with TRBJ2-7, with 10 bases lining up with TRBD1. The CDR3 spans 15 residues. The ends lost 6 bases at V and 1 base at J; junction bases unmatched: 6. Germline CDR1 is MNHNS and CDR2 is SASEGT. CDR3 nucleotides: TGTGCCAGCAGACTCGGACAGGGGGTTTCCTACGAGCAGTACTTC. Protein sequence: CASRLGQGVSYEQYF.

The chain joins TRBV30 to TRBJ2-7, with 7 bases identical to TRBD1. V lost 3 bases, J lost 6 bases, and 5 bases stayed unmatched. The CDR3 contains 12 residues. The germline V gene encodes CDR1 GTSNPN and CDR2 SVGIG (reference sequence). The CDR3 reads CAWSRGTAEQYF. CDR3 coding DNA: TGTGCCTGGAGCCGAGGGACAGCCGAGCAGTACTTC.